This T cell receptor (beta chain) was found in a study of blood T cell repertoires in COVID-19. Study at large: Nucleic acid was either cDNA or gDNA, and it came from T cells, B-cell-depleted T cells, or PBMCs.

The V gene lost 4 bases and the J gene lost 10 bases, with 19 bases spanning the gap. The CDR3 is made up of 13 amino acids. Germline CDR1 reads SQVTM; CDR2 reads ANQGSEA. Repertoires were generated with immunoSEQ multiplex PCR, while TCRdb's copy carries only in-frame clones and drops some. This table holds around 330,000 clones, approximately 89% found once. Participant-given clinical history determined each cohort assignment. The sequence derives from a woman in her forties who had recovered from COVID-19. The chain combines TRBV29-1 with TRBJ1-1, with no clear D. Material for sequencing was PBMCs or T cells enriched from blood (not recorded which). CDR3 residues: CSVGEGAMVSAFF. In nucleotides, the CDR3 is TGCAGCGTTGGCGAGGGAGCAATGGTTTCAGCTTTCTTT.